The T cell receptor beta chain described here comes from a study of T cells in Graves' hyperthyroidism and ophthalmopathy. Points from the study as a whole: In the blood, most expanded thyroid clonotypes above 0.001 appeared as well. The model made its ophthalmopathy prediction, and onset followed a median 6.5 months later.

The germline V gene has CDR1 GTSNPN and CDR2 SVGIG (reference sequence). This CDR3 contains 14 residues. Trimming left V 3 bases short and J 3 bases short, with 15 bases between. The PBMCs were taken from roughly 9.3 ml of fresh peripheral blood. This clonotype has only a few counts. Its antigen is not identified. RNA transcripts served as the template for amplifying TCR beta CDR3 regions. HTBI primers drove first-round RT-PCR of the TCR CDR3. TCRdb called the multiplex PCR reads again in MiXCR, with one record for every CDR3 protein. The profile shows 200,000 to 250,000 distinct CDR3 sequences, around a sixth of them singletons.

The receptor comes from a woman aged 50 to 65 with Graves' hyperthyroidism. The genes are TRBV30 and TRBJ2-7, with D uncertain. The specimen was blood. In DNA form, the CDR3 reads TGTGCCTGGAGCCCAAGGCAGGCTGGCTACGAGCAGTACTTC. Translating gives CAWSPRQAGYEQYF. Filled out from reference TRBV30 and TRBJ2-7, the complete variable domain reads SQTIHQWPATLVQPVGSPLSLECTVEGTSNPNLYWYRQAAGRGLQLLFYSVGIGQISSEVPQNLSASRPQDRQFILSSKKLLLSDSGFYLCAWSPRQAGYEQYFGPGTRLTVT.